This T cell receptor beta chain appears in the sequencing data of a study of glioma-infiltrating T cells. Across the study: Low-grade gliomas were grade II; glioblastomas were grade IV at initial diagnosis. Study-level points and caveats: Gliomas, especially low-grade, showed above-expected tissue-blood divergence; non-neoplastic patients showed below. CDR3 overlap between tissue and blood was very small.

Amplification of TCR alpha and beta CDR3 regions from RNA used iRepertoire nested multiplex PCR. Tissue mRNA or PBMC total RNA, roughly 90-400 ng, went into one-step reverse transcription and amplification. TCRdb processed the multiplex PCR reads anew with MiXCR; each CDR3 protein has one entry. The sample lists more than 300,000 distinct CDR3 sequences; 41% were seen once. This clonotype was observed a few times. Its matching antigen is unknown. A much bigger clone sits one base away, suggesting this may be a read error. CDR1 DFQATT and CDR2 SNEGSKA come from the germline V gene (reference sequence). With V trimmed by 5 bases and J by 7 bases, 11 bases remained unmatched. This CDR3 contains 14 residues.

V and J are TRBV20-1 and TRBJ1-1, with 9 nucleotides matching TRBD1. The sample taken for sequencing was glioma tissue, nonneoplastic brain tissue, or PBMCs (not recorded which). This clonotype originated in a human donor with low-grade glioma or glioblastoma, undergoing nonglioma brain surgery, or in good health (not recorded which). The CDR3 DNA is TGCAGTGCTCCACAACAGGGGGCTAGTGGTGAAGCTTTCTTT. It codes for CSAPQQGASGEAFF.